Described below is a single T cell receptor beta chain sequence and its context. Its antigen is as yet unknown. J lost 9 bases, V lost 4 bases, and 4 bases had no gene match. This CDR3 contains 13 residues. CDR1 is SGHTA, CDR2 FQGTGA, per germline. Systemic immunosuppression or a history of autoimmune disease excluded patients. This entry comes from a study of OX40 agonist ivuxolimab in advanced cancers. Study-wide results and limits: Among the lowest peripheral clonal expansion occurred in 0.1-3.0 mg/kg partial responders.

Some clones are missing from TCRdb's copy, which holds only in-frame ones; the method was immunoSEQ multiplex PCR. The sample has roughly 120,000 clones; 85% to 95% are singletons. This specimen was CD4+ or CD8+ T cells sorted from blood, taken in a trial of the OX40 agonist ivuxolimab. V usage is TRBV7-3 and J usage is TRBJ2-1; 9 bases fit TRBD1. This clonotype was obtained from an adult with an advanced solid tumor such as melanoma, head and neck, liver or kidney cancer. The CDR3: CASSSRQGVEQFF. The CDR3, as DNA: TGTGCCAGCAGCTCCCGACAGGGGGTTGAGCAGTTCTTC. Filled out from reference TRBV7-3 and TRBJ2-1, the complete variable domain reads GAGVSQTPSNKVTEKGKYVELRCDPISGHTALYWYRQSLGQGPEFLIYFQGTGAADDSGLPNDRFFAVRPEGSVSTLKIQRTERGDSAVYLCASSSRQGVEQFFGPGTRLTVL.